This note documents a single T cell receptor (beta chain) sequence. Antigen unknown. The assay was immunoSEQ multiplex PCR, and TCRdb's table has in-frame clones only and misses some. Among about 490,000 clones, 65% to 85% were seen once, and the ten largest hold roughly 13%. The data were obtained in a study of shared clonotypes between healthy human individuals. Across the whole study: Serving as donors were two women and a few men, whose ages spanned 18 to 49. Findings and caveats of the study: Only blood underwent sampling, and tissue repertoires likely differ.

The CDR3 loop spans 16 amino acids. V gave up 0 bases and J gave up 5 bases, with 14 bases separating them. Germline loops: CDR1 SGHTA, CDR2 FQGNSA. The donors, healthy adults who were HIV-negative, had experienced no recent acute infections or vaccinations. The donor cohort consisted entirely of Caucasian adults residing in Nashville, Tennessee. The sequence was collected from a woman aged 40 to 55 in good health. Some clones in this sample may be carry-over from other donors' samples. The rearrangement links TRBV7-2 to TRBJ1-5; the D gene is possibly TRBD1 (6 bases). The sequenced sample consisted of PBMCs. The CDR3 sequence: CASSLAGGRGDQPQHF. CDR3 in DNA: TGTGCCAGCAGCTTAGCGGGGGGGCGCGGGGATCAGCCCCAGCATTTT.